This T cell receptor beta chain was profiled in a study of blood T cell repertoires in COVID-19 (dated by TCRdb to between 2020 and 2021). With regard to the full study: The collaborator samples originated in the United States, Italy and Spain and spanned the acute and convalescent phases of COVID-19. The samples were drawn from two sources: the first 160 participants of the ongoing ImmuneRACE study, and 1,000 to 1,500 subjects contributed by 6 global collaborators. Where available, HLA class I and class II types were obtained from metadata supplied by the sample provider rather than from assay-based typing. The repertoires were released in a freely available public database intended as a resource for research on the immune response to SARS-CoV-2. The dataset comprised deeply sampled blood TCRbeta repertoires from subjects exposed to, actively infected with, or recovered from COVID-19. Nearly every sample came with metadata listing a de-identified subject ID, COVID-19 status, age in years and sex. The material from the prospective study consisted of cDNA or gDNA derived from T cells, B-cell-depleted T cells, or PBMCs. The paper as a whole reports these results and caveats: The quantity of clinical and demographic metadata differed by source and by participant and was supplied without curation.

On this clone itself: Its antigen specificity is not known. No qualities accompany the bases; no much larger clone lies one base away.

TCRbeta CDR3 regions were amplified from genomic DNA using the immunoSEQ Assay, a bias-controlled multiplex PCR. The study's own analysis went as follows. The number of nucleated cells in each sample was estimated by amplification of reference gene primers within the assay. To quantify the absolute abundance of each unique TCRbeta CDR3 rearrangement, sequence reads were collapsed and filtered. Productive Simpson clonality was computed per sample as the square root of Simpson's diversity index over productive rearrangements. TCRdb carries this immuneACCESS record with in-frame sequences only. Its versions omit some clonotypes, under half of them owing to an unresolved V gene in the studies checked, with the rest unexplained. Clonal size and the V and J genes are those of that table, whereas D and trimming came from the DNA. This sample is represented by roughly 300,000 clones; about 90% of them were singletons. Nearly 6.5% of the sample comes from the top ten.

The CDR3 contains 17 residues, cysteine and phenylalanine counted. Just the 51-base CDR3 DNA is kept, in frame starting at base 1. V is reduced by 3 bases and J by 3 bases, leaving a spacing of 17 bases between them. The germline V gene encodes CDR1 MNHNS and CDR2 SASEGT. A second Seattle source provided samples from volunteer blood donors who had recovered from COVID-19. The collaborating institutions used their own protocols to collect whole blood in K2EDTA tubes. Collaborator samples were shipped for TCRbeta analysis as frozen whole blood, isolated PBMCs, or DNA extracted from either sample type. Recombination joined TRBV6-1 with TRBJ2-2; a tentative D match to TRBD2 spans 8 bases. Sequenced sample: peripheral blood. This clonotype was sampled from a man aged 18 to 29 who had recovered from COVID-19. The CDR3 is CASSDLAGRGDTGELFF. The bases read TGTGCCAGCAGTGATCTAGCGGGCAGGGGGGACACCGGGGAGCTGTTTTTT.